A selection of T cell receptor beta chains follows, all from one sample in a study of CD8 T cells in ankylosing spondylitis. TCRdb itself ran the 5' RACE reads through MiXCR, one entry per CDR3 protein. This table holds some 140,000 distinct CDR3 sequences, over 9.5% found once. Specimen: blood, either unsorted or a sorted T cell fraction (not recorded which). These receptors came from a female donor with ankylosing spondylitis or in good health (not recorded which). CDR3s include the opening cysteine and the closing phenylalanine or tryptophan. A D gene is named only where the DNA matches it firmly. The size of a clone is reported for some rows only, either as once, few or many, or as a class for expanded clones.

size	V	D	J	length	DNA	CDR3
many	TRBV5-5	TRBD2	TRBJ2-5	18	TGTGCCAGCACCGAGTCGGGGGGGACTAGCGGGAGTTTGGAGACCCAGTACTTC	CASTESGGTSGSLETQYF
many	TRBV7-9	TRBD2	TRBJ2-7	16	TGTGCCAGCACCTACTCCACTAGCGGCAGCTCCTACGAGCAGTACTTC	CASTYSTSGSSYEQYF
many	TRBV10-3	TRBD2	TRBJ2-1	18	TGTGCCATCAGTGAGTTGGGACTAGCGGGCCGCTCCTACAATGAGCAGTTCTTC	CAISELGLAGRSYNEQFF
.	TRBV5-5	.	TRBJ1-4	14	TGTGCCAGCAGGGGGCTAAGTTTTAATGAAAAACTGTTTTTT	CASRGLSFNEKLFF
few	TRBV7-8	TRBD1	TRBJ2-1	16	TGTGCCAGCAGCTTAGCATACAGGGGCGCCTACAATGAGCAGTTCTTC	CASSLAYRGAYNEQFF
many	TRBV7-9	TRBD1	TRBJ1-1	12	TGTGCCAGCAGCCCCGGACAGGGGAAAACTTTCTTT	CASSPGQGKTFF
many	TRBV18	.	TRBJ2-7	15	TGTGCCAGCTCACACCGGGACGGATACTCCTACGAGCAGTACTTC	CASSHRDGYSYEQYF
many	TRBV20-1	TRBD1	TRBJ2-5	12	TGCAGTGCCCGAACAGGGGTAGAGACCCAGTACTTC	CSARTGVETQYF
many	TRBV5-1	.	TRBJ2-4	14	TGCGCCAGCAGCTTGGGAGAAGCCAAAAACATTCAGTACTTC	CASSLGEAKNIQYF
many	TRBV20-1	TRBD1	TRBJ2-3	18	TGCAGTGCTAGGCACCCCCCGGGACAGGGAGCACCCACAGATACGCAGTATTTT	CSARHPPGQGAPTDTQYF
many	TRBV18	TRBD1	TRBJ2-7	15	TGTGCCAGCTCAACCTTGGACAGGGGGCACGTCGAGCAGTACTTC	CASSTLDRGHVEQYF
many	TRBV19	.	TRBJ1-5	15	TGTGCCAGTAGCCCTGGGTGGGGGGGCAATCAGCCCCAGCATTTT	CASSPGWGGNQPQHF
many	TRBV18	.	TRBJ2-5	13	TGTGCCAGCTCACCACCGGGGCAAGAGACCCAGTACTTC	CASSPPGQETQYF
.	TRBV11-3	.	TRBJ2-3	15	TGTGCCAGCAGCTTCCTCATCGGTGCCACAGATACGCAGTATTTT	CASSFLIGATDTQYF
many	TRBV7-9	TRBD2	TRBJ2-1	15	TGTGCCACCGGGACTAGCGGGGGCAACTACAATGAGCAGTTCTTC	CATGTSGGNYNEQFF
many	TRBV5-1	.	TRBJ1-2	14	TGCGCCAGCAGCGTAGAACAGGGAAGCTATGGCTACACCTTC	CASSVEQGSYGYTF
many	TRBV3-1	.	TRBJ2-3	16	TGTGCCAGCAGCCCGCTGGCGGGGCCTAGCACAGATACGCAGTATTTT	CASSPLAGPSTDTQYF
.	TRBV11-2	.	TRBJ1-2	15	TGTGCCAGCAGCTTACCCAGGGAGCAGGTCTATGGCTACACCTTC	CASSLPREQVYGYTF
many	TRBV5-1	.	TRBJ1-1	16	TGCGCCAGCAGCTTGGTTGGAGACAGCATGAACACTGAAGCTTTCTTT	CASSLVGDSMNTEAFF
many	TRBV6-6	.	TRBJ1-4	12	TGTGCCAGCAGCCTCCCCGGTGAAAAACTGTTTTTT	CASSLPGEKLFF
many	TRBV5-1	.	TRBJ2-1	15	TGCGCCAGCAGCTTGGGGGGTACCGCCTACAATGAGCAGTTCTTC	CASSLGGTAYNEQFF
many	TRBV19	TRBD1	TRBJ2-3	16	TGTGCCAGTAACCCACCGGGACAGAAGGTAGCGGATACGCAGTATTTT	CASNPPGQKVADTQYF
many	TRBV19	.	TRBJ1-5	14	TGTGCCAGTAGTACGGACAGTTTAAATCAGCCCCAGCATTTT	CASSTDSLNQPQHF
many	TRBV12-3/TRBV12-4	.	TRBJ1-1	13	TGTGCCAGCAGTTTAACAGGAGATACCAAAGCTTTCTTT	CASSLTGDTKAFF
many	TRBV7-8	.	TRBJ2-5	12	TGTGCCGGGAGCGAGAACCAAGAGACCCAGTACTTC	CAGSENQETQYF
many	TRBV27	.	TRBJ1-3	16	TGTGCCAGCAGTCCAGGGCCGGATCCTACTGGAAACACCATATATTTT	CASSPGPDPTGNTIYF
many	TRBV20-1	.	TRBJ2-1	11	TGCAGTGCCCCCGACCCCTATGAGCAGTTCTTC	CSAPDPYEQFF
many	TRBV6-1	.	TRBJ1-1	14	TGTGCCAGCAGCCCCCCGTCCGGGAACACTGAAGCTTTCTTT	CASSPPSGNTEAFF
many	TRBV5-5	.	TRBJ1-5	15	TGTGCCAGCAGCCGAGAGGCGTATAGCAATCAGCCCCAGCATTTT	CASSREAYSNQPQHF
few	TRBV20-1	.	TRBJ2-7	14	TGCAGTGCTAGAGGGGGGAGAGTCTCCTACGAGCAGTACTTC	CSARGGRVSYEQYF
many	TRBV19	.	TRBJ2-4	18	TGTGCCAGTCGTCCCCCGGGGACCTCGGTACTAGCCAAAAACATTCAGTACTTC	CASRPPGTSVLAKNIQYF
.	TRBV3-1	.	TRBJ2-7	17	TGTGCCACCTGCCAAGTGGCTAGCTTCCCTACGGCTGGAGAGCAGTACTTC	CATCQVASFPTAGEQYF
many	TRBV5-5	TRBD1	TRBJ1-6	17	TGTGCCAGCAGCTTGGATCCAGGGGGGTCCTATAATTCACCCCTCCACTTT	CASSLDPGGSYNSPLHF
many	TRBV5-1	.	TRBJ2-5	13	TGCGCCAGCAGCTTGACCGTTCAAGAGACCCAGTACTTC	CASSLTVQETQYF
many	TRBV28	.	TRBJ1-2	12	TGTGCCAGCAGCCCGCGAGTTGTTGGCTACACCTTC	CASSPRVVGYTF
many	TRBV5-1	.	TRBJ2-2	15	TGCGCCAGCAGAACGGGGGACGCGAACACCGGGGAGCTGTTTTTT	CASRTGDANTGELFF
few	TRBV7-9	.	TRBJ2-2	15	TGTGCCAGCAGCCCTCCCTGGGGAGTCACCGGGGAGCTGTTTTTT	CASSPPWGVTGELFF
.	TRBV5-1	TRBD1	TRBJ1-2	14	TGCGCCAGCAGCTTGACGGACAGGGTGAATGGCTACACCTTC	CASSLTDRVNGYTF
many	TRBV12-3/TRBV12-4	.	TRBJ2-7	16	TGTGCCAGCAGTTCCCCTACGGGACAACTCTCCTACGAGCAGTACTTC	CASSSPTGQLSYEQYF
many	TRBV18	.	TRBJ2-3	15	TGTGCCAGCTCACCACTTAACCCTGGGATCGATACGCAGTATTTT	CASSPLNPGIDTQYF
many	TRBV6-5	.	TRBJ1-6	15	TGTGCCAGCAGTTACGTAAGACAGGATTATTCACCCCTCCACTTT	CASSYVRQDYSPLHF
many	TRBV5-1	TRBD1	TRBJ1-5	14	TGCGCCAGCAGTGATGGGACAGGTAGTCAGCCCCAGCATTTT	CASSDGTGSQPQHF
many	TRBV5-1	TRBD1	TRBJ1-2	15	TGCGCCAGCAGCTGGGACAGTTCGGTGGTCTATGGCTACACCTTC	CASSWDSSVVYGYTF
many	TRBV27	TRBD2	TRBJ2-1	15	TGTGCCAGCAGTTCCCTTGGTAGCGGGAACAATGAGCAGTTCTTC	CASSSLGSGNNEQFF
many	TRBV20-1	.	TRBJ2-2	13	TGCAGTGCAACCGGACTGAACACCGGGGAGCTGTTTTTT	CSATGLNTGELFF
many	TRBV5-1	.	TRBJ2-3	14	TGCGCCAGCAGCTCCCTAAGGGCCACAGATACGCAGTATTTT	CASSSLRATDTQYF
few	TRBV19	.	TRBJ1-2	15	TGTGCCAGTAGTATGGCAGACCTCCGGAACTATGGCTACACCTTC	CASSMADLRNYGYTF
few	TRBV5-5	.	TRBJ1-2	12	TGTGCCAGCAGCAAAAGACAGGTTGGCTACACCTTC	CASSKRQVGYTF
many	TRBV11-2	TRBD2	TRBJ2-3	17	TGTGCCAGCAGCTTAGTTGGCGGGAGGCTTAGCACAGATACGCAGTATTTT	CASSLVGGRLSTDTQYF